This T cell receptor (beta chain) derives from a study of T-cell reconstitution after alpha-beta-depleted transplantation in children. Using unique molecular identifiers, the investigators prepared the TCRbeta library. Via MiXCR, TCRdb re-called the PCR reads, giving one row per CDR3 protein. The data show about a million distinct CDR3 sequences, about 31% seen once. Study-wide findings and caveats: Counts and diversity of T cells one year after transplant came mostly from newly produced T cells. The study reportedly traced alpha-beta T cells about two months after transplant to several hundred expanded graft clones. Surviving recipient T cells and thymic progenitors produced the high day-60 TCRbeta diversity seen in some patients.

This clonotype was observed a few times. The target antigen is unknown. Germline-derived CDR1 and CDR2 are DFQATT and SNEGSKA (reference sequence). V was trimmed by 3 bases and J by 3 bases, leaving 18 bases between them. This CDR3 comprises 15 residues. The sequences come from PBMCs, mostly from graft donor cells, collected 360 days after TCRalphabeta/CD19-depleted stem cell transplant. The TCR sequence derives from a boy under two years old who had a stem cell transplant for SCID, so the T cells may come from the graft donor. This chain links TRBV20-1 with TRBJ2-7; no clear D. The DNA of the CDR3 is TGCAGTGCTAGTACAGATCAAGGGTCGTACTACGAGCAGTACTTC. Its translation is CSASTDQGSYYEQYF.